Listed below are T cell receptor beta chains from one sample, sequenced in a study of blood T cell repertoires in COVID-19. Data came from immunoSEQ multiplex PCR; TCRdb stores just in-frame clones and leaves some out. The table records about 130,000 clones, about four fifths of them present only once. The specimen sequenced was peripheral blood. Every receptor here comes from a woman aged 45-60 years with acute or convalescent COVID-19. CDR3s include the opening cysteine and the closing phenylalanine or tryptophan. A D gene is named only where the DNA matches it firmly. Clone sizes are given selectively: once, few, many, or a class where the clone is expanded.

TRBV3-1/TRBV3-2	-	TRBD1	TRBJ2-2	TGTGCCAGCACACCTGCGACAGGGTACGGGGAGCTGTTTTTT	CASTPATGYGELFF
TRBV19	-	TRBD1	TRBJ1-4	TGTGCCAGTTCCCTTCAGGGGGTGAATGAAAAACTGTTTTTT	CASSLQGVNEKLFF
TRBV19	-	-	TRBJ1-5	TGTGCCAGTAAAGGGGAGGGTCCACAGCCCCAGCATTTT	CASKGEGPQPQHF
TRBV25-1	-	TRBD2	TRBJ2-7	TGTGCCAGCAGTGCGGTACTAGCGGGAAGCTACGAGCAGTACTTC	CASSAVLAGSYEQYF
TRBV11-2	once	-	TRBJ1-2	TGTGCCAGCAGCTTCCGCCCAAAGAGTGGCTATGGCTACACCTTC	CASSFRPKSGYGYTF
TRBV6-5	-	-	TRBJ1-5	TGTGCCAGCAGGGTTGACAGCGGCAATCAGCCCCAGCATTTT	CASRVDSGNQPQHF
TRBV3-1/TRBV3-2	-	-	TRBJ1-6	TGTGCCAGCAGCCAAGCCGTGAATTCACCCCTCCACTTT	CASSQAVNSPLHF
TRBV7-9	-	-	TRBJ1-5	TGTGCCAGCAGCTTAACCACGGGCAATCAGCCCCAGCATTTT	CASSLTTGNQPQHF
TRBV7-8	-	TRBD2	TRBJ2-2	TGTGCCAGCAGCTCCGGGGGGGTAAACACCGGGGAGCTGTTTTTT	CASSSGGVNTGELFF
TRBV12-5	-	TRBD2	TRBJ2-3	TGTGCTAGTGACCTCCCCTATGGAGCGGGGGGCCCCGGTCACACAGATACGCAGTATTTT	CASDLPYGAGGPGHTDTQYF